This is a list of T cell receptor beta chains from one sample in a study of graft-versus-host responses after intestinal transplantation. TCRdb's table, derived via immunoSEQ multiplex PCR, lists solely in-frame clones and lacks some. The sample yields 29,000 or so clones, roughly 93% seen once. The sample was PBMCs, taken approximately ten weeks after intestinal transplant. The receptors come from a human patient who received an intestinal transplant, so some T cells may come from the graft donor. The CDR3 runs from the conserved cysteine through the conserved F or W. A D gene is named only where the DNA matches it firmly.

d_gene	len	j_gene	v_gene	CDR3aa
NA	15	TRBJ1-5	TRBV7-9	CASSAGPDSNQPQHF
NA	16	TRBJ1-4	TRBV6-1	CASSGGYGPTNEKLFF
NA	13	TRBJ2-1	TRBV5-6	CASSLGDGNEQFF
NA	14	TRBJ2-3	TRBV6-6	CASSQTSYTDTQYF
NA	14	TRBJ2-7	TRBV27	CASTLRGGLYEQYF
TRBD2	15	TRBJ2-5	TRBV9	CASSVAGLARETQYF
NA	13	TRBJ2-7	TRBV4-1	CASSQQVYYEQYF
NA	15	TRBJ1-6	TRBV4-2	CASRGRGEDVAPLHF
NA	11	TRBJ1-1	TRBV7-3	CAKRVETEAFF
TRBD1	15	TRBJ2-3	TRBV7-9	CASSPPGQGIDTQYF
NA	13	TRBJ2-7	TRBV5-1	CASKEGDGFEQYF
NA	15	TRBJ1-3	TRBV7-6	CASSLGRNSGNTIYF
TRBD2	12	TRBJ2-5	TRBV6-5	CASTTGGETQYF
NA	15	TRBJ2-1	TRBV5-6	CASKHEAISYNEQFF
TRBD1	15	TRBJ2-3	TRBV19	CASKLGQGLADTQYF
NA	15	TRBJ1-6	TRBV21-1	CASSNRQRTNSPLHF
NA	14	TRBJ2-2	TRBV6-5	CASSYFPVTGELFF
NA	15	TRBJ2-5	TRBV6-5	CASSYSLRGQETQYF
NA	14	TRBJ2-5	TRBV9	CASSVYTDGETQYF
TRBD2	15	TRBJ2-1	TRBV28	CASSLRLAGALEQFF
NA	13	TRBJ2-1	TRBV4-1	CASSRILSGEQFF
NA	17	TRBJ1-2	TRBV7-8	CASSGFMLTRKTYGYTF
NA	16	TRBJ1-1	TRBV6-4	CASSEEGQPFNTEAFF
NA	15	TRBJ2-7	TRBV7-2	CASSLAGGLSYEQYF